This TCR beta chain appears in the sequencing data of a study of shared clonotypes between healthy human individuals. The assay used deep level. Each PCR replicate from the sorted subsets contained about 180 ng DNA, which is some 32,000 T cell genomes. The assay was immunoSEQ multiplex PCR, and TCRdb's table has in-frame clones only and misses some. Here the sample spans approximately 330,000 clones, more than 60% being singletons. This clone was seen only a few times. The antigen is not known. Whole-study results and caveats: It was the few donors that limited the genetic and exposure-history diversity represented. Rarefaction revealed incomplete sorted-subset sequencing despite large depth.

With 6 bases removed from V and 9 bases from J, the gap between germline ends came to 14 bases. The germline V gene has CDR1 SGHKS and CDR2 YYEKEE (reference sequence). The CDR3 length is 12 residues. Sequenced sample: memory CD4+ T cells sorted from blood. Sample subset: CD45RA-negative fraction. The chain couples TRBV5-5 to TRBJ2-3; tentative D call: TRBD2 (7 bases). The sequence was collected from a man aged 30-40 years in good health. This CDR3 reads CASTQRGGTQYF. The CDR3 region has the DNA TGTGCCAGCACCCAGAGGGGGGGAACGCAGTATTTT.